This TCR beta chain appears in the sequencing data of a study of cytomegalovirus exposure and HLA in healthy donors (dated by TCRdb to the late 2010s). Describing the broader study: In an earlier analysis of some 610 of the donors, about 270 Gb of sequence data and approximately 120 million unique TCR beta sequences from about 180 million T cells were reported. Approximately 300 gigabases of sequencing data and 91 million or so unique TCR sequences made up an early release that covered nearly 650 HLA-typed donors. Among the roughly 390 genotyped donors, around 81% belonged to the genetic ancestry cluster associated with self-reported Caucasian donors. The study was designed to test whether signatures of past pathogen exposure could be identified by cataloging public T cell receptors. Using immunosequencing, the study profiled T cell repertoires from some 670 subjects and related those repertoires to cytomegalovirus serostatus. Besides the first cohort of 666 subjects, a separate validation cohort made up of over a hundred different subjects was used. The study combined high-throughput TCR immunosequencing, statistical association of individual TCRs with disease status, and machine learning to predict cytomegalovirus infection status. A later analysis re-examined previously published TCR beta repertoires from more than 650 donors and added high-resolution HLA genotyping to investigate patterns of TCR occurrence. The later analysis used no new phenotypic data to find candidate immune exposures, relying instead on TCR beta sequences and their occurrence across donors. An earlier analysis of more than 450 of the donors used high-throughput TCR beta sequencing to judge whether each TCR beta V gene segment behaved as functional or pseudogenic. Donor age, sex, ethnicity and CMV serostatus were compiled alongside the repertoire data. A later genetic analysis used genome-wide SNP genotypes for about 60% of the roughly 700 donors, treating that subset as a discovery cohort. All discovery cohort repertoires had been generated using a single sequencing platform. HLA typing included class I and class II loci at four-digit resolution. The number of typed donors differed by locus: roughly 629-630 for A, B, C, DRB1 and DQB1; 500 to 550 for DQA1; 606 for DPA1; and about 470 for DPB1. Five DR-DQ haplotypes were handled as single units for association and clustering, since linkage in the cohort was strong. Among around 400 genotyped donors of the cohort, an average of roughly 230,000 unique TCR beta nucleotide sequences was sequenced per donor, of which about 18% were non-productive.

Comment on this clone: Its antigen target is currently unknown.

The cohort was made up of about 670 healthy bone marrow donors. At the time of sampling, every cohort member was nominally healthy, though immune exposures that went unrecorded were likely present. The donor was CMV seronegative and was included in the group of 352 seronegative cohort members. Each donor provided a peripheral blood sample, and peripheral blood mononuclear cells were used for TCR beta sequencing. Genomic DNA was extracted from the blood cell samples with the Qiagen DNeasy Blood Extraction Kit. Beyond this particular receptor, the publication reports: A later analysis associated approximately 17,000 TCR beta sequences with specific HLA alleles at a false discovery rate of 0.05. The classifier was reported to diagnose cytomegalovirus status with high specificity and sensitivity in both the original and validation cohorts. Immune exposure information for the cohort was limited to CMV serostatus. The sequencing pipeline was judged likely to have produced a cluster of highly shared sequence variants as a technical artifact. According to a later analysis, TCR association rates differed among HLA loci, with DRB1 alleles showing the most associated TCRs and HLA-C alleles showing the fewest. Because counts were too low, more than 15 rarely observed V segments, including chromosome 9 orphons, were excluded from the earlier analysis of fewer than 650 of the donors. A total of fewer than 200 TCR beta chains were listed by the study as associated with cytomegalovirus. Because the 87-base-pair reads could not distinguish some IMGT-functional V segments, including TRBV6-2 and TRBV6-3, those segments were excluded. A further reported finding was that TCR beta sequences accurately predicted the HLA-A and HLA-B alleles for most subjects in the first cohort. Because HLA typing was missing for some donors at each locus, association tests included only the typed subset. A later analysis reported that several top co-occurrence clusters appeared linked to parvovirus B19, influenza, CMV and Epstein-Barr virus. A later analysis found that most CMV-associated TCR beta chains appeared HLA-restricted, with HLA associations seemingly driven largely by CMV exposure. When HLA alleles, especially DR and DQ, strongly co-occurred, attributing TCR associations to individual alleles was difficult. In a later analysis, HLA-associated TCR beta chains were found to be more clonally expanded and to have lower generation probabilities than equally common non-associated chains. An earlier analysis of approximately 600 of the donors showed that most TCR beta V segments appeared in productive rearrangements either about 87% or about 30% of the time, which broadly matched IMGT annotations. An association between a missense DCLRE1C variant and V-gene and J-gene trimming of TCR beta chains was found in a later genetic analysis and replicated in an independent cohort. Presence/absence analyses assumed roughly uniform sequencing depth across donors, an assumption that may not hold. It was suggested by the authors that the approach could potentially be generalized to other disease states and immunological phenotypes. Only TCR beta chains were sequenced in this cohort, and the absence of alpha or paired-chain data limited detectable features. Linkage disequilibrium might explain the correlated functional status among segregating V segments, but an unknown experimental factor could not be excluded. Most TCR sequences were seen in very few donors, while some public TCRs were found in many individuals. In vitro tests confirmed that a few of the cytomegalovirus-associated TCR beta chains recognize cytomegalovirus antigens. According to a later genetic analysis, donors in an Asian-associated ancestry cluster had fewer N-insertions in productive TCRs than the roughly 670-donor mean.

Germline trimming: 4 bases from V, 2 bases from J; junction bases outside gene matches: 3. Taken from cysteine to phenylalanine, the CDR3 has 15 residues. The only DNA kept is the CDR3, 45 bases in frame from the first base. From the germline V gene, CDR1 is MDHEN and CDR2 is SYDVKM. Library generation was performed with the immunoSEQ multiplex PCR assay. A mixture of 60 forward primers for TCR Vbeta segments and 13 reverse primers for TCR Jbeta segments was used in the multiplex PCR. The CDR3 region of rearranged TCR beta genes was amplified from genomic DNA with a multiplex PCR assay. The Illumina HiSeq System was used to sequence the amplified TCR beta libraries as 87-base-pair reads. From the authors' description of their analysis: A later analysis counted some 74 million unique TCR beta chains across the 666 repertoires, and some 11 million of these chains were shared by at least two donors. To remove PCR and sequencing errors, raw reads were error-corrected and collapsed into unique sequences using a nearest-neighbor algorithm that merged closely related sequences. To assign V, D and J gene segments, CDR3 sequences were aligned to IMGT reference sequences. For a sequence to be retained, a match of at least six nucleotides to both a V gene segment and a J gene segment was required. A rearrangement was called productive if the CDR3 had no stop codons and remained in frame with V and J, and every other rearrangement was called non-productive. CDR3 was defined according to IMGT convention as the region running from the second conserved V-encoded cysteine to the conserved J-encoded phenylalanine. Sequences without an unambiguous match to a single V gene segment were excluded from the earlier analysis of a few hundred of the donors. An earlier analysis of several hundred of the donors called V segments functional above 56.7% productive rearrangements and segregating when the between-donor standard deviation exceeded 5%. A statistical classification framework was built for diagnosing cytomegalovirus status from the catalog of TCR beta chain sequences. V and J gene assignment, in a later analysis, came from comparing TCR nucleotide sequences with IMGT/GENE-DB human TR gene sequences. A later analysis assigned CDR3 sequences and most-parsimonious VDJ recombination scenarios with the TCRdist pipeline. In a later analysis, every TCR beta chain was defined by the combination of its CDR3 amino acid sequence and its V-gene family, and reads without a unique V-gene family were dropped. A later analysis removed roughly 590 highly shared, low-generation-probability nucleotide sequences to deal with suspected cross-contamination and a sequencing artifact. A later analysis calculated a clonal expansion index for each public chain from normalized within-repertoire ranks of inferred template counts. Generation probabilities in a later analysis came from a VDJ recombination model fitted to out-of-frame rearrangements, and those results were checked against IGoR. A later analysis scored TCR-TCR, TCR-HLA and TCR-CMV co-occurrence with hypergeometric tests, applying a repertoire-size bias correction to TCR pairs. False discovery rates were estimated in a later analysis by permuting HLA or CMV assignments 20 times. In a later analysis, co-occurring TCRs were grouped using DBSCAN, and TCRdist sequence similarity was added for clustering within HLA-allele-positive subsets. Repertoires with fewer than 30,000 or more than 120,000 public chains, plus five repertoires with anomalous nucleotide sharing, were excluded from co-occurrence clustering. Imported from immuneACCESS, the table was reduced by TCRdb to in-frame sequences with V and J called. These copies leave out some clones; in studies compared against another copy, an unresolved V gene accounts for under half, and the cause of the remainder is not known. V and J calls and clone size are copied from that table; D and trimming were computed from the DNA. For this sample, the table gives tens of thousands of clones. The biggest ten clones account for around 4.7% of the sample.

Here the chain combines TRBV28 and TRBJ2-2; TRBD2 agrees with 8 junctional bases. The sample was PBMCs. This TCR derives from a female donor in good health and CMV-seronegative. The CDR3 corresponds to CASSWAGGNTGELFF. The nucleotides are TGTGCCAGCAGTTGGGCGGGGGGCAACACCGGGGAGCTGTTTTTT.